The present T cell receptor beta chain was sequenced within a study of T cell responses to AZD1222 COVID-19 vaccine. This table comes from immunoSEQ multiplex PCR, and its TCRdb copy is limited to in-frame clones, with some not included. The sample consists of 100,000 to 150,000 clones, approximately 91% of them appearing once. The CDR3 is 13 amino acids. Germline CDR1 and CDR2: SGHTA and FQGTGA. V was trimmed by 1 base and J by 5 bases, leaving 8 bases between them. The clonotype was recovered from an adult who received the AZD1222 COVID-19 vaccine. The chain employs TRBV7-3 and TRBJ1-1; D uncertain. The input for sequencing was peripheral blood, taken 28 days after the second AZD1222 dose. CDR3 nucleotides: TGTGCCAGCAGCTTAATGAGTTGGACTGAAGCTTTCTTT. This codes for CASSLMSWTEAFF.